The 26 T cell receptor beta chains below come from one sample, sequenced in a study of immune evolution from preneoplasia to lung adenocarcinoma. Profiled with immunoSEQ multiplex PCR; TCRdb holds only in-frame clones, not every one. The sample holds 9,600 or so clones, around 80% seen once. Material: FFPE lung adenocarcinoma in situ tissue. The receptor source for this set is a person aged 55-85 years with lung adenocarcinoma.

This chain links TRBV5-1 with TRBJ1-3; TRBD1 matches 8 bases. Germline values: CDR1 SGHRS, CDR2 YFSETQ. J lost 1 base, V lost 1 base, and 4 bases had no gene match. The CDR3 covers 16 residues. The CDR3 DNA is TGCGCCAGCAGCTTGTACGACAGGGGATCTGGAAACACCATATATTTT. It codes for CASSLYDRGSGNTIYF.

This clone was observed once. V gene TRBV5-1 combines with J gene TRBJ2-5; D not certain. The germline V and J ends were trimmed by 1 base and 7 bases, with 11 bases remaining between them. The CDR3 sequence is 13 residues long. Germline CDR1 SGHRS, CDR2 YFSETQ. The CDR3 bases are TGCGCCAGCAGCTTGCCCCTTGAGAGGACCCAGTACTTC. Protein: CASSLPLERTQYF.

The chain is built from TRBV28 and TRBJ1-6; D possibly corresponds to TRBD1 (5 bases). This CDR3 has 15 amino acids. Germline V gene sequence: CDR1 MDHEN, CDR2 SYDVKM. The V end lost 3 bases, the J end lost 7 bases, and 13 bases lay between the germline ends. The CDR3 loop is CASSLYGGGNSPLHF. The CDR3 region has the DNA TGTGCCAGCAGTTTGTACGGGGGGGGAAATTCACCCCTCCACTTT.

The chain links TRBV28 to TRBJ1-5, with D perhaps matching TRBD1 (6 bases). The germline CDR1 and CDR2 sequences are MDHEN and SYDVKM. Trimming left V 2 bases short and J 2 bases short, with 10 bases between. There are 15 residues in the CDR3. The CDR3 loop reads CASSLAGAGNQPQHF. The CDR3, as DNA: TGTGCCAGCAGTTTAGCGGGGGCGGGCAATCAGCCCCAGCATTTT.

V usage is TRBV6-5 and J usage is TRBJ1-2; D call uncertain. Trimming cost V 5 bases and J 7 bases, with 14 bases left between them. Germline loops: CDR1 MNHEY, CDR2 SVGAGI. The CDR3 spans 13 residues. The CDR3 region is CASSPSTSAGYTF. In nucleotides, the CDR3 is TGTGCCAGCAGTCCAAGCACCTCTGCTGGCTACACCTTC.

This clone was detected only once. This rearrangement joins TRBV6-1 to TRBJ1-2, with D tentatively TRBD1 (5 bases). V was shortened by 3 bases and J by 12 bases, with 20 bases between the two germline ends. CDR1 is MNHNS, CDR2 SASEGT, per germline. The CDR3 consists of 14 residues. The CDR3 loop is CASSDQGRILTHTF. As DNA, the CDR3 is TGTGCCAGCAGTGACCAGGGACGGATCCTTACCCACACCTTC.

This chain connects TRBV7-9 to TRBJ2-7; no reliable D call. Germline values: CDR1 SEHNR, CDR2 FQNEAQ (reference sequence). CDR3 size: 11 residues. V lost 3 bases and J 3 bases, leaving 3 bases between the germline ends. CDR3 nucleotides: TGTGCCAGCAGCTTTAACTACGAGCAGTACTTC. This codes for CASSFNYEQYF.

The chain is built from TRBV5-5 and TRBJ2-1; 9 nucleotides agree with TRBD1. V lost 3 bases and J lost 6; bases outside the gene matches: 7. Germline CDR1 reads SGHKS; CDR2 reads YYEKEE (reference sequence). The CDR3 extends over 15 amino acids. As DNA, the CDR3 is TGTGCCAGCAGCTACCGGGACAGGGAATTCAATGAGCAGTTCTTC. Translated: CASSYRDREFNEQFF.

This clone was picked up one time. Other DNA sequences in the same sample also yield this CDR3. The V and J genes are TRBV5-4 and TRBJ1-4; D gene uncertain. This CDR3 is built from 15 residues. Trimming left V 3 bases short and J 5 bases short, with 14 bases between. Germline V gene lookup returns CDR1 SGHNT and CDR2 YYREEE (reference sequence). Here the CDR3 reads CASSSNRGLNEKLFF. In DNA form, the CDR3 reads TGTGCCAGCAGCTCCAACAGAGGGCTAAATGAAAAACTGTTTTTT.

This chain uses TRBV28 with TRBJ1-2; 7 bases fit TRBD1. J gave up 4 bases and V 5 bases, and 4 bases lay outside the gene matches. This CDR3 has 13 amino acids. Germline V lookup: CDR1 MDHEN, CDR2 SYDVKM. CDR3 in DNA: TGTGCCAGCAGTCCCTCAGGGGGCTATGGCTACACCTTC. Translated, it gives CASSPSGGYGYTF.

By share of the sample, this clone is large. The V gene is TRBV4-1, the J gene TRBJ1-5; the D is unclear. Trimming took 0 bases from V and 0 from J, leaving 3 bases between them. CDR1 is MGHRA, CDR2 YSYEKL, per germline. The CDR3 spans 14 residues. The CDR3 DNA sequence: TGCGCCAGCAGCCAAGACAGTAGCAATCAGCCCCAGCATTTT. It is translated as CASSQDSSNQPQHF.

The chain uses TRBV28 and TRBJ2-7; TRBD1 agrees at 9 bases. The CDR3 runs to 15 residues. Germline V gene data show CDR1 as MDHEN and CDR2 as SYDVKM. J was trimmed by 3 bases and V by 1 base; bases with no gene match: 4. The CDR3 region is CASSLLGTGYYEQYF. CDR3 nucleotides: TGTGCCAGCAGTTTATTGGGGACAGGGTACTACGAGCAGTACTTC. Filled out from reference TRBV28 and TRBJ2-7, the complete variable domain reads DVKVTQSSRYLVKRTGEKVFLECVQDMDHENMFWYRQDPGLGLRLIYFSYDVKMKEKGDIPEGYSVSREKKERFSLILESASTNQTSMYLCASSLLGTGYYEQYFGPGTRLTVT.

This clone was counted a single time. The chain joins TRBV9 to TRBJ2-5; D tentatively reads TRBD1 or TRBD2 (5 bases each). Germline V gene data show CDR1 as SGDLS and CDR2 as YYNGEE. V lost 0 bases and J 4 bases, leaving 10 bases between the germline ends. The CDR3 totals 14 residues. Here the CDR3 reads CASSVDGAPETQYF. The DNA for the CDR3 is TGTGCCAGCAGCGTAGACGGGGCCCCAGAGACCCAGTACTTC.

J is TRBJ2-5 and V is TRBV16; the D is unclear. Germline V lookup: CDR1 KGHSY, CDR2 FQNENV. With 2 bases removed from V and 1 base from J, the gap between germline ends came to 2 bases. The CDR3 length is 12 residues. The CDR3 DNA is TGTGCCAGCAGCCAAGCCCAAGAGACCCAGTACTTC. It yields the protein CASSQAQETQYF.

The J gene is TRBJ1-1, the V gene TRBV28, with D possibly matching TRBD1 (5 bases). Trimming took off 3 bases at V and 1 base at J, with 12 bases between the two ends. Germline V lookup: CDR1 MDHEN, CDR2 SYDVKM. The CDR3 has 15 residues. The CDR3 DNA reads TGTGCCAGCAGTTTCCCTGGGGCATCGAACACTGAAGCTTTCTTT. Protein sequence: CASSFPGASNTEAFF.

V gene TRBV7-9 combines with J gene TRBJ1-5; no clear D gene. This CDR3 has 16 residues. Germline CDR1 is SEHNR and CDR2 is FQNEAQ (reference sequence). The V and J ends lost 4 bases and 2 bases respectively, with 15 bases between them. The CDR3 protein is CASSSQDWEGNQPQHF. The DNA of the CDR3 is TGTGCCAGCAGCTCCCAAGACTGGGAGGGCAATCAGCCCCAGCATTTT.

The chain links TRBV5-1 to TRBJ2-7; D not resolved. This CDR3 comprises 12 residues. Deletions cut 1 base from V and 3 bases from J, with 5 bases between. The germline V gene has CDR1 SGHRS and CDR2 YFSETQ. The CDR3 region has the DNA TGCGCCAGCAGCTTGACAGACTACGAGCAGTACTTC. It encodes CASSLTDYEQYF.

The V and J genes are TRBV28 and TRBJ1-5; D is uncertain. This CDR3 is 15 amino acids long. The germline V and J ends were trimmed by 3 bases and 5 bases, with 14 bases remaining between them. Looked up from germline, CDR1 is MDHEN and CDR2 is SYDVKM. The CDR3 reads CASSLPRHPDQPQHF. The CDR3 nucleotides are TGTGCCAGCAGTTTGCCGCGACACCCCGATCAGCCCCAGCATTTT.

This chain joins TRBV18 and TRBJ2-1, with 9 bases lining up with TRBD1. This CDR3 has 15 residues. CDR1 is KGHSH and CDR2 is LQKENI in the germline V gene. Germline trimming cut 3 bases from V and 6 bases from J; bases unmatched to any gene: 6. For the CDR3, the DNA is TGTGCCAGCTCACCCGGGACAGGGCTACCCAATGAGCAGTTCTTC. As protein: CASSPGTGLPNEQFF.

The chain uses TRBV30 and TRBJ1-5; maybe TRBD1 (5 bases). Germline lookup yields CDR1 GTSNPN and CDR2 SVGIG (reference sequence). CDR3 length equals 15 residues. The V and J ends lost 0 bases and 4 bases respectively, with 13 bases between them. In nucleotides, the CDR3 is TGTGCCTGGAGTGTTGGAGGGCAGGGTAATCAGCCCCAGCATTTT. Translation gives CAWSVGGQGNQPQHF.

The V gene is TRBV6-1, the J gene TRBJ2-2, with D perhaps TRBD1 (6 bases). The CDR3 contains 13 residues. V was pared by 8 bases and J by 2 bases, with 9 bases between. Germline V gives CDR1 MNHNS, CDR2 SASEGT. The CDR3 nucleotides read TGTGCCAGCCGGGACACTAACACCGGGGAGCTGTTTTTT. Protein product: CASRDTNTGELFF.

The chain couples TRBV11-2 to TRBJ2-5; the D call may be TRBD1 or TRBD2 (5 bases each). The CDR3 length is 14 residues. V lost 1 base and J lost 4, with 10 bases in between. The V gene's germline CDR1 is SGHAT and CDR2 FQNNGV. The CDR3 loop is CASSLVPRGETQYF. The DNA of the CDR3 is TGTGCCAGCAGCTTAGTACCGAGGGGAGAGACCCAGTACTTC.

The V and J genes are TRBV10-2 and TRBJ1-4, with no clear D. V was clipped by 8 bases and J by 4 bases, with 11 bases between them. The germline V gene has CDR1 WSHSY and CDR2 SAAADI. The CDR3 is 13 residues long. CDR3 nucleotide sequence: TGCGCCAGCTCGGGTCAGATTAATGAAAAACTGTTTTTT. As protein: CASSGQINEKLFF.

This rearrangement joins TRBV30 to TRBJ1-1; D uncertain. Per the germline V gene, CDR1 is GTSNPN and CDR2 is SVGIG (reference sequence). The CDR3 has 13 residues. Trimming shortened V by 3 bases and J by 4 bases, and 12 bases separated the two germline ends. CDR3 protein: CAWRSEGSTEAFF. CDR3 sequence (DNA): TGTGCCTGGAGGTCGGAGGGTTCCACTGAAGCTTTCTTT.

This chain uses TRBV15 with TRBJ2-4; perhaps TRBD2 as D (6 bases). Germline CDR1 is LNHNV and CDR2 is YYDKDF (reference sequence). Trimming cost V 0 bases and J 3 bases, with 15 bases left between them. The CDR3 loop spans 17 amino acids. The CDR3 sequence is CATSRDSSGLGKNIQYF. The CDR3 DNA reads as TGTGCCACCAGCAGAGATTCGAGCGGGTTGGGCAAAAACATTCAGTACTTC.

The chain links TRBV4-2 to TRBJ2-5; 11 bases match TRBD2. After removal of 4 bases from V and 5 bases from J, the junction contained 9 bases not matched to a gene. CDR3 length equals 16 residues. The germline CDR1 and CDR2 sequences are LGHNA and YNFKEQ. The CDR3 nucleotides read TGTGCCAGCAGCCCTCGACTAGCGGGGTTAGTCGAGACCCAGTACTTC. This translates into CASSPRLAGLVETQYF.